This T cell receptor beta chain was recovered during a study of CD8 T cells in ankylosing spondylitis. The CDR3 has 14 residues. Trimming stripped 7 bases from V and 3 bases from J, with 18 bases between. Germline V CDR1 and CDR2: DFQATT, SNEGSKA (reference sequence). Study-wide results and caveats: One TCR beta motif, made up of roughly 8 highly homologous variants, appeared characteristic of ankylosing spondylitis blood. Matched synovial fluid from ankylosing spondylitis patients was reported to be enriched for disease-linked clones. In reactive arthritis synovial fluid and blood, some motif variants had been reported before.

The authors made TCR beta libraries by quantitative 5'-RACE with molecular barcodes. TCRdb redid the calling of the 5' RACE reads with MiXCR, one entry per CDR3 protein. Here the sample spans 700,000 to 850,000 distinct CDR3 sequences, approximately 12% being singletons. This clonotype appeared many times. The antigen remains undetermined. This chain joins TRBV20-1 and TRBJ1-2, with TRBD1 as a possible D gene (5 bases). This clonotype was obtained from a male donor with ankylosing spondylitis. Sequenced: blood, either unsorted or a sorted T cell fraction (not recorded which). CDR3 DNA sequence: TGCAGTGTCAACCGGGACCCAGGATACTATGGCTACACCTTC. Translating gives CSVNRDPGYYGYTF.